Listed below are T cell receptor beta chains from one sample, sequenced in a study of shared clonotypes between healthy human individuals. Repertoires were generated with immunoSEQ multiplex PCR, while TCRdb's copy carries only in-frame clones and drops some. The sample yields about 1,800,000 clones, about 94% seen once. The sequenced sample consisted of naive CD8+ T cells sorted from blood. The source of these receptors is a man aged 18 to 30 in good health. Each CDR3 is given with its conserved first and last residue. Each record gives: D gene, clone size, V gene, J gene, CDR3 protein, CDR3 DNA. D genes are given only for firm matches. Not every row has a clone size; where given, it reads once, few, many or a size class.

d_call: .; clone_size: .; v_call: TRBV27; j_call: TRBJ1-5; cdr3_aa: CASSLSGIMRQPQHF; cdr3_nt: TGTGCCAGCAGTTTATCAGGGATTATGAGGCAGCCCCAGCATTTT
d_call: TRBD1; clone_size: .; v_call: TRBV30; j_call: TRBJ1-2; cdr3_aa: CAWSPGGYGYTF; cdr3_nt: TGTGCCTGGAGTCCAGGGGGCTATGGCTACACCTTC
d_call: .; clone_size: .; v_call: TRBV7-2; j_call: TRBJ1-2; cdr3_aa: CASSEHGVGYGYTF; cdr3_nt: TGTGCCAGCAGCGAACATGGGGTCGGGTATGGCTACACCTTC
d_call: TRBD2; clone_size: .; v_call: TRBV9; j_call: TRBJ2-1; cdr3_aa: CASSVTSGSRYNEQFF; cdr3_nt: TGTGCCAGCAGCGTAACGAGCGGGAGCCGCTACAATGAGCAGTTCTTC
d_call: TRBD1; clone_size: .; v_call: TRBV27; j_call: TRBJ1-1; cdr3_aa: CASSLTGDDTEAFF; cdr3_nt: TGTGCCAGCAGTCTGACAGGGGATGATACTGAAGCTTTCTTT
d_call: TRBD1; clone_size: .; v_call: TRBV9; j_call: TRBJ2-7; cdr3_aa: CASSPGQGAGYEQYF; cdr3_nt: TGTGCCAGCAGCCCGGGACAGGGGGCGGGATACGAGCAGTACTTC
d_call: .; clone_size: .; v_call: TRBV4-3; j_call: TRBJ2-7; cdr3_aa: CASSQASGGTYEQYF; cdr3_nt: TGCGCCAGCAGCCAAGCCTCCGGCGGAACCTACGAGCAGTACTTC
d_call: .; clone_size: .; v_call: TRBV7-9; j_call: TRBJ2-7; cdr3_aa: CASSSHWDTQSYEQYF; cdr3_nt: TGTGCCAGCAGCTCCCACTGGGACACGCAATCCTACGAGCAGTACTTC
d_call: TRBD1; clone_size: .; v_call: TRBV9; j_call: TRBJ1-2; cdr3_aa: CASSPNGQALSGYTF; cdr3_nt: TGTGCCAGCAGCCCCAATGGACAGGCCCTCTCTGGCTACACCTTC
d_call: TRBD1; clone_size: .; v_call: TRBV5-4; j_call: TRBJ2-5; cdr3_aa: CASSADRWGETQYF; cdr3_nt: TGTGCCAGCAGCGCGGACAGGTGGGGAGAGACCCAGTACTTC
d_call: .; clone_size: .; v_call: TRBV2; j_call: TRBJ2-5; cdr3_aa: CASSEYGQGKETQYF; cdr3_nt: TGTGCCAGCAGTGAATACGGGCAGGGCAAAGAGACCCAGTACTTC
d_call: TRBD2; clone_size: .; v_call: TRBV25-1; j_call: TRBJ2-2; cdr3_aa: CASSETGTSGEEELFF; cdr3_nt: TGTGCCAGCAGTGAGACCGGGACTAGCGGGGAGGAGGAGCTGTTTTTT
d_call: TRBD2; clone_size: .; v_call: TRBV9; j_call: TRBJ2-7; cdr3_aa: CASSVGLAGYEQYF; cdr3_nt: TGTGCCAGCAGCGTAGGCCTAGCGGGCTACGAGCAGTACTTC
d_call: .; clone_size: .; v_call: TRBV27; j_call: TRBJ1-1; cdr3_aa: CASSPGQSRSEAFF; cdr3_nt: TGTGCCAGCAGTCCAGGACAGTCCAGGTCTGAAGCTTTCTTT
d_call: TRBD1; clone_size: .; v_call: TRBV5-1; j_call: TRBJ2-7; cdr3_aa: CASRLQGAYEQYF; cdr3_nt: TGCGCCAGCAGACTACAGGGGGCCTACGAGCAGTACTTC
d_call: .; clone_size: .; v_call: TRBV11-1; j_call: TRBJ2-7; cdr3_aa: CASSLVRAHEQYF; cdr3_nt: TGTGCCAGCAGCTTAGTACGGGCCCACGAGCAGTACTTC
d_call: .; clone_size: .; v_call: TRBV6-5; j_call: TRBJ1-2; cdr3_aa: CASSLSPNSYGYTF; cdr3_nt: TGTGCCAGCAGTCTCTCACCGAACTCCTATGGCTACACCTTC
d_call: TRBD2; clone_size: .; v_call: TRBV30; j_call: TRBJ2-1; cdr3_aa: CAWSVLAGGSEQFF; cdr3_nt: TGTGCCTGGAGTGTGCTAGCGGGAGGATCTGAGCAGTTCTTC
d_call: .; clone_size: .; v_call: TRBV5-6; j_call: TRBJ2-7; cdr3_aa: CASSLGVGEQYF; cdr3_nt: TGTGCCAGCAGCTTGGGGGTGGGAGAGCAGTACTTC
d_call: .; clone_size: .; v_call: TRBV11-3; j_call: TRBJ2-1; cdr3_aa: CASSSHPASSYNEQFF; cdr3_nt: TGTGCCAGCAGCTCGCATCCGGCAAGCTCCTACAATGAGCAGTTCTTC
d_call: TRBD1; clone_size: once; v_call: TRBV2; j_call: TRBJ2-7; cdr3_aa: CASSQGGSPAQYF; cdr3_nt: TGTGCCAGCAGTCAAGGGGGCAGCCCCGCGCAGTACTTC
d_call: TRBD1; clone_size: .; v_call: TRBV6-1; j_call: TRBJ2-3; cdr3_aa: CASSEVPDRGLGTDTQYF; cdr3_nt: TGTGCCAGCAGTGAAGTTCCGGACAGGGGTTTGGGCACAGATACGCAGTATTTT
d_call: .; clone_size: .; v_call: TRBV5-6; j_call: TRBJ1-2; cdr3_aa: CASSLVLAAYGYTF; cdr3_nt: TGTGCCAGCAGCTTGGTTCTGGCCGCCTATGGCTACACCTTC
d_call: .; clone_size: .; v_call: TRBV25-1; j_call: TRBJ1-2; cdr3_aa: CASSDSYGDGYTF; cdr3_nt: TGTGCCAGCAGTGACTCCTACGGGGATGGCTACACCTTC
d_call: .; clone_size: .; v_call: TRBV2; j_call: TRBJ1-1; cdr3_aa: CASSDFQRGNMNTEAFF; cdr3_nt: TGTGCCAGCAGTGATTTCCAACGGGGTAACATGAACACTGAAGCTTTCTTT
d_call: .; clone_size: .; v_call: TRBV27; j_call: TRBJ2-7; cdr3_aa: CASSFSGERYEQYF; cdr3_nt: TGTGCCAGCAGTTTCTCAGGGGAGAGGTACGAGCAGTACTTC
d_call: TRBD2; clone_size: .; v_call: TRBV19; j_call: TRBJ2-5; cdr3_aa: CASSLAGGLQETQYF; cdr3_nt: TGTGCCAGTAGTCTAGCGGGGGGGCTACAAGAGACCCAGTACTTC
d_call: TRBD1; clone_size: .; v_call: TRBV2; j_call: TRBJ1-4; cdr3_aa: CASSRTGNEKLFF; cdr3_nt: TGTGCCAGCAGCCGGACAGGAAATGAAAAACTGTTTTTT
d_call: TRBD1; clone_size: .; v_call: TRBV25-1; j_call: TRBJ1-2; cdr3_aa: CASSEWDSNYGYTF; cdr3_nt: TGTGCCAGCAGTGAATGGGACAGTAACTATGGCTACACCTTC
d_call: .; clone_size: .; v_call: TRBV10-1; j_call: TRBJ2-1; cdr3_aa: CASSDRGHNEQFF; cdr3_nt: TGCGCCAGCAGTGACAGGGGTCACAATGAGCAGTTCTTC
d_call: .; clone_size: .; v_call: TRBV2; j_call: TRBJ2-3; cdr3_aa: CASGTITDTQYF; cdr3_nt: TGTGCCAGCGGGACCATAACAGATACGCAGTATTTT
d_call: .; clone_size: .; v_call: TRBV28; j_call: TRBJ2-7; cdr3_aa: CASRNAMTWAYEQYF; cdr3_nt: TGTGCCAGTAGAAACGCCATGACCTGGGCCTACGAGCAGTACTTC
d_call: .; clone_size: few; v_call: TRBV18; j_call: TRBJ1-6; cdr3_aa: CASSLDGSNSPLHF; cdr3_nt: TGTGCCAGCTCATTGGACGGATCCAATTCACCCCTCCACTTT
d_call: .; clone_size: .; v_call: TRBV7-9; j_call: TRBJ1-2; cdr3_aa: CASSPERSGANYGYTF; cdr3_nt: TGTGCCAGCAGCCCCGAGCGGTCAGGAGCTAACTATGGCTACACCTTC
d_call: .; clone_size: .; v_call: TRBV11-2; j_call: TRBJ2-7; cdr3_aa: CASSSQGSAGEQYF; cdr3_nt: TGTGCCAGCAGCTCCCAAGGCTCGGCGGGAGAGCAGTACTTC
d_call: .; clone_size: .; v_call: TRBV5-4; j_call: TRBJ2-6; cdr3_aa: CASSLRRGRDSGANVLTF; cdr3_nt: TGTGCCAGCAGCTTAAGGCGGGGTCGGGATTCTGGGGCCAACGTCCTGACTTTC
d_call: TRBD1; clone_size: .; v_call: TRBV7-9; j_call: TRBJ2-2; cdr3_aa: CASSLPGQGDTGELFF; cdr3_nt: TGTGCCAGCAGCTTACCGGGACAGGGGGATACCGGGGAGCTGTTTTTT
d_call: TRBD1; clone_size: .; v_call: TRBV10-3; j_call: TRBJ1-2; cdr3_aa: CAISELGQTVDYGYTF; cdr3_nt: TGTGCCATCAGTGAGCTGGGACAGACCGTAGACTATGGCTACACCTTC
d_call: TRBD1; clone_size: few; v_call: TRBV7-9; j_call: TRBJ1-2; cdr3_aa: CASSSDRDFGGYTF; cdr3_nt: TGTGCCAGCAGCTCGGACAGGGACTTTGGAGGCTACACCTTC
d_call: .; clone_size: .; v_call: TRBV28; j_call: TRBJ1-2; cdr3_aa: CASSLAGLTGYTF; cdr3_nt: TGTGCCAGCAGTTTGGCAGGGTTAACGGGCTACACCTTC
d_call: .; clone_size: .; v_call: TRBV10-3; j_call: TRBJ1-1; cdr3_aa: CAISWNTEAFF; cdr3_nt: TGTGCCATTTCTTGGAACACTGAAGCTTTCTTT
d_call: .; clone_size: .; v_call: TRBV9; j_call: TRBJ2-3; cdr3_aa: CASSVGGGGADTQYF; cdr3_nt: TGTGCCAGCAGCGTAGGAGGGGGAGGAGCAGATACGCAGTATTTT
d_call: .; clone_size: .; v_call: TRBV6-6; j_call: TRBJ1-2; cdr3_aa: CASLESYGYTF; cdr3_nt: TGTGCCAGCTTGGAAAGCTATGGCTACACCTTC
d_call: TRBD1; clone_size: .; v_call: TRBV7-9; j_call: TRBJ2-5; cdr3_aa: CASSFRDRDYQETQYF; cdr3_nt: TGTGCCAGCAGCTTCCGGGACAGGGATTACCAAGAGACCCAGTACTTC